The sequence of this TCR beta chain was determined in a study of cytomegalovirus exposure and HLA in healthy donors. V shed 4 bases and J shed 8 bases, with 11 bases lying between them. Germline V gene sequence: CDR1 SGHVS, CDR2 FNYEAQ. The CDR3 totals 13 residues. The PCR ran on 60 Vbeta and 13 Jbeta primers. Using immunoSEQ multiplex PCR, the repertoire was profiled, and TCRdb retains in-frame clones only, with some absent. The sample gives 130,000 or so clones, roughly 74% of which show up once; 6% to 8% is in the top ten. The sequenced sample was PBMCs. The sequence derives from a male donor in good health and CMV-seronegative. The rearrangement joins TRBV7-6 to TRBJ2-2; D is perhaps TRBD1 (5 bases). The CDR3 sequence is CASSSPQGGELFF. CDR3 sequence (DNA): TGTGCCAGCAGCTCCCCCCAGGGTGGGGAGCTGTTTTTT.